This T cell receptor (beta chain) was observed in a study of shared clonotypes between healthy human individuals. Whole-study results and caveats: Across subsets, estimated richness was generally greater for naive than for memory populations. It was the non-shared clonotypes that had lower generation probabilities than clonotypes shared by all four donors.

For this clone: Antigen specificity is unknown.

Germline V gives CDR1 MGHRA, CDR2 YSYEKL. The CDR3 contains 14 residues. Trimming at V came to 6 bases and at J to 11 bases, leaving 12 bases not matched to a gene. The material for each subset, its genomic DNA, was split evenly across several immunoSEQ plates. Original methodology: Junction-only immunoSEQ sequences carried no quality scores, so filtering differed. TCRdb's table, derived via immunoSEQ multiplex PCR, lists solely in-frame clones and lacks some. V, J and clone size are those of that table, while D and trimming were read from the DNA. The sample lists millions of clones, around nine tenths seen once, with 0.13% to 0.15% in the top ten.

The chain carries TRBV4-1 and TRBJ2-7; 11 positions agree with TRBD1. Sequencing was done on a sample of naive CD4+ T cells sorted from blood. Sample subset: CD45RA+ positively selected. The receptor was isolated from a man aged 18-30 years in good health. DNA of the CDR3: TGCGCCAGCAGACGGACAGGGGGCGCAGGTTGGAAGTACTTC. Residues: CASRRTGGAGWKYF.